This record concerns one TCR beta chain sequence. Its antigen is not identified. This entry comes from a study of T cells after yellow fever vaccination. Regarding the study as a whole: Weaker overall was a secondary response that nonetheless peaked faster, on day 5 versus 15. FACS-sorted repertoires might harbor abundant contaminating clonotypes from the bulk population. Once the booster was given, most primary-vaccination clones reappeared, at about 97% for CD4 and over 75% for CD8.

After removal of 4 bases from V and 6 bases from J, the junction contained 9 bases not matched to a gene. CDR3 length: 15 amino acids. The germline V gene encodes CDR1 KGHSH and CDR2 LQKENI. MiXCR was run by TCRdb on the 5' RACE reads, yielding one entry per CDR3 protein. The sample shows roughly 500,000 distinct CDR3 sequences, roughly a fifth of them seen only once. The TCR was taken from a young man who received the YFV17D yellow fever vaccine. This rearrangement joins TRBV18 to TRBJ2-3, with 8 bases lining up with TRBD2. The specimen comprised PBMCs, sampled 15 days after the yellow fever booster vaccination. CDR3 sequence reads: CASSRTDGGVDTQYF. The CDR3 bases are TGTGCCAGCTCACGAACGGACGGGGGGGTTGATACGCAGTATTTT.